The 10 T cell receptor beta chains below come from one sample, sequenced in a study of blood T cells in healthy people across ages. Next came a second PCR, run for 7 to 11 cycles, which used a sample-barcoded 5' primer along with a J-beta primer mix. Each CDR3 protein gets one entry after TCRdb re-called the 5' RACE reads with MiXCR. The data hold some 900,000 distinct CDR3 sequences, with 25% to 30% observed a single time. The sample taken for sequencing was blood. These receptors came from a woman aged 80 or over in good health.

This clonotype came up many times. The rearrangement uses TRBV6-5 and TRBJ2-1; D possibly corresponds to TRBD1 (6 bases). V shed 5 bases and J shed 8 bases, with 16 bases lying between them. The germline V gene encodes CDR1 MNHEY and CDR2 SVGAGI. The length of the CDR3 is 14 residues. The CDR3 DNA reads as TGTGCCAGCAGTCTTAGGACAGCCCTCGATGAGCAGTTCTTC. Protein product: CASSLRTALDEQFF.

The table lists this clonotype with many counts. The chain uses TRBV5-1 and TRBJ1-4, with a possible D match to TRBD1 (6 bases). The CDR3 consists of 16 residues. V lost 1 base to trimming and J lost 0 bases, with 10 bases between them. Germline V gives CDR1 SGHRS, CDR2 YFSETQ. The DNA for the CDR3 is TGCGCCAGCAGCTTGTCCGGGGGGCCAACTAATGAAAAACTGTTTTTT. Translated: CASSLSGGPTNEKLFF.

This clonotype appeared once. A read error may explain this, as a much larger clone is one base away. The chain combines TRBV7-2 with TRBJ1-2, with D uncertain. Trimming shortened V by 1 base and J by 4 bases, and 13 bases separated the two germline ends. The CDR3 covers 15 residues. Germline assignment: CDR1 SGHTA and CDR2 FQGNSA. The CDR3 sequence is CASSLVVVNGYGYTF. CDR3 nucleotides: TGTGCCAGCAGCTTAGTGGTAGTGAACGGCTATGGCTACACCTTC.

The sample holds a few counts of this clonotype. A much larger clone is a single base away; this may be a read error. V is TRBV7-6 and J is TRBJ2-7, with D possibly being TRBD1 or TRBD2 (6 bases each). From germline, CDR1 is SGHVS and CDR2 FNYEAQ. V gave up 5 bases and J gave up 3 bases, with 14 bases separating them. The CDR3 extends over 14 amino acids. CDR3 sequence: CASSPRGRGYEQYF. CDR3 DNA: TGTGCCAGCAGCCCCCGGGGGCGGGGCTACGAGCAGTACTTC. Full variable domain (outside the CDR3, taken from reference TRBV7-6 and TRBJ2-7): GAGVSQSPRYKVTKRGQDVALRCDPISGHVSLYWYRQALGQGPEFLTYFNYEAQQDKSGLPNDRFSAERPEGSISTLTIQRTEQRDSAMYRCASSPRGRGYEQYFGPGTRLTVT.

This clonotype was counted at least ten times. The chain joins TRBV30 to TRBJ2-1; TRBD2 matches 11 bases. The CDR3 is 15 amino acids. Germline CDR1 is GTSNPN and CDR2 is SVGIG (reference sequence). V lost 0 bases to trimming and J lost 9 bases; unmatched junction nucleotides: 7. CDR3 sequence reads: CAWSVRLAGGSEQFF. The CDR3 DNA is TGTGCCTGGAGTGTAAGGCTAGCGGGGGGATCTGAGCAGTTCTTC.

This clonotype was found many times. CDR3 protein: CAISRQVGYEQYF. CDR3 nucleotide sequence: TGTGCCATCAGTCGACAGGTGGGCTACGAGCAGTACTTC. The rearrangement joins TRBV10-3 to TRBJ2-7; weak D call: TRBD1 (6 bases). Trimming shortened V by 5 bases and J by 3 bases, and 11 bases separated the two germline ends. This CDR3 is built from 13 residues. Germline CDR1 ENHRY, CDR2 SYGVKD.

At least ten counts were recorded for this clonotype. V gene TRBV9 combines with J gene TRBJ2-1, with a tentative D call TRBD1 (6 bases). This CDR3 contains 13 residues. V was clipped by 0 bases and J by 10 bases, with 11 bases between them. Germline CDR1 is SGDLS and CDR2 is YYNGEE. DNA for the CDR3: TGTGCCAGCAGCGTAGATGGGACAAGGGAGCAGTTCTTC. As protein: CASSVDGTREQFF.

To note about this clonotype: At one of its ends the junction is not consistent with the germline gene, which may arise from a read error. The chain has TRBV18 and TRBJ2-1, with D possibly TRBD2 on 6 matching bases. The CDR3 extends over 14 amino acids. Germline assignment: CDR1 KGHSH and CDR2 LQKENI. The CDR3, as DNA: TGTGCCTGCTCACCGCCGGGCAGGGAGGCTGAGCAGTTCTTC. Amino acid sequence: CACSPPGREAEQFF.

The chain is built from TRBV7-2 and TRBJ2-2; 9 nucleotides agree with TRBD1. The germline V gene has CDR1 SGHTA and CDR2 FQGNSA. The CDR3 has 15 residues. Trimming at V came to 7 bases and at J to 2 bases, leaving 5 bases not matched to a gene. The CDR3 bases are TGTGCCAGCAAGACGGGACAGGGTAACACCGGGGAGCTGTTTTTT. Translating it yields CASKTGQGNTGELFF.

The chain is built from TRBV27 and TRBJ2-1; D is ambiguous. V shed 1 base and J shed 8 bases, with 9 bases lying between them. CDR3 length: 13 amino acids. From germline, CDR1 is MNHEY and CDR2 SMNVEV (reference sequence). The CDR3 DNA sequence: TGTGCCAGCAGTTTATTTGGCCAGGATGAGCAGTTCTTC. Protein sequence: CASSLFGQDEQFF.